This T cell receptor (beta chain) was identified during a study of Ad26.COV2.S vaccination and SARS-CoV-2 variants. Treatment in this sample: around 19 received Ad26.COV2.S at low or high dose, single or two shots; roughly five received placebo; per-sample allocation not given. Vaccine and placebo recipients were sampled on day 63 after the first injection. Germline CDR1 is MRHNA and CDR2 is SNTAGT. Trimming took 2 bases from V and 6 from J, leaving 8 bases between them. The CDR3 is 13 amino acids. Assay used: immunoSEQ multiplex PCR; TCRdb lists only in-frame clones, some missing. There are about 350,000 clones in the sample; approximately 86% occur only once, and roughly 10% lies in the top ten.

Material: peripheral blood, obtained in a trial of Ad26.COV2.S vaccine versus placebo. The V gene is TRBV6-4, the J gene TRBJ1-5; D is unclear. The sequence was collected from a person between 18 and 65 years old who received the Ad26.COV2.S COVID-19 vaccine or a placebo. CDR3 bases: TGTGCCAGCAGTGACCAGGAGGGTCAGCCCCAGCATTTT. It translates to CASSDQEGQPQHF.